These 18 T cell receptor beta chains came from one sample sequenced in a study of cytomegalovirus exposure and HLA in healthy donors. This PCR relied on a set of 60 Vbeta primers and 13 Jbeta primers. Measured with immunoSEQ multiplex PCR; TCRdb has only the in-frame clones, and not every one. In the table there are around 210,000 clones, over 75% of which are singletons. Sequencing used PBMCs. The receptors come from a boy between 10 and 17 years old in good health and CMV-seronegative.

Only a few counts were recorded for this clone. V and J are TRBV15 and TRBJ2-3, with 10 bases aligning to TRBD2. The CDR3 sequence is 15 residues long. The germline V gene has CDR1 LNHNV and CDR2 YYDKDF (reference sequence). After removal of 6 bases from V and 4 bases from J, the junction contained 7 bases not matched to a gene. DNA of the CDR3: TGTGCCACCAGGATTAGCGGGAGGATACCAGATACGCAGTATTTT. Protein product: CATRISGRIPDTQYF.

For the CDR3, the DNA is TGTGCCAGCAGCGTGACAGGGGTGTACAATCAGCCCCAGCATTTT. Encoded protein: CASSVTGVYNQPQHF. The V gene is TRBV9, the J gene TRBJ1-5, with 8 bases lining up with TRBD1. After removal of 2 bases from V and 3 bases from J, the junction contained 4 bases not matched to a gene. The CDR3 sequence is 15 residues long. CDR1 is SGDLS and CDR2 is YYNGEE in the germline V gene.

The V gene is TRBV4-2, the J gene TRBJ2-6; possible D gene TRBD1, 6 bases. Trimming stripped 5 bases from V and 0 bases from J, with 14 bases between. In germline, CDR1 is LGHNA, CDR2 YNFKEQ. The CDR3 is 17 amino acids. Here the CDR3 DNA reads TGTGCCAGCAGCTGGACAGTTTCTGCCTCTGGGGCCAACGTCCTGACTTTC. This translates into CASSWTVSASGANVLTF.

The rearrangement joins TRBV7-8 to TRBJ2-1; 8 bases agree with TRBD2. Looked up from germline, CDR1 is SGHVS and CDR2 is FQNEAQ. The CDR3 is 17 amino acids. V shed 0 bases and J 4 bases; nucleotides not matched to a gene: 8. CDR3 nucleotides: TGTGCCAGCAGCTTAGCATCGGCGGGGGGCCAATACAATGAGCAGTTCTTC. Amino acids: CASSLASAGGQYNEQFF.

V usage is TRBV7-9 and J usage is TRBJ2-5; D is unresolved. The J call could be wrong; TRBJ2-7 is a better fit for the DNA end. This CDR3 spans 11 amino acids. Per the germline V gene, CDR1 is SEHNR and CDR2 is FQNEAQ (reference sequence). The CDR3: CASRGAYEQYF. Here the CDR3 DNA reads TGTGCCAGCCGCGGAGCTTACGAGCAGTACTTC.

This chain links TRBV4-2 with TRBJ1-3; the match to TRBD1 covers 8 bases. V lost 4 bases, J lost 2 bases, and 7 bases stayed unmatched. The CDR3 totals 16 residues. Germline V CDR1 and CDR2: LGHNA, YNFKEQ. In DNA form, the CDR3 reads TGTGCCAGCAGCCGAATACAGGGACAGGCTGGAAACACCATATATTTT. As protein: CASSRIQGQAGNTIYF.

This rearrangement joins TRBV21-1 to TRBJ2-3; the DNA was not compared with TRBD2, the D call given in the table. TRBV21-1 corresponds to a pseudogene. The CDR3 covers 17 residues. CDR3 loop: CASSKSRVGLGEYTQYF. The CDR3 DNA sequence: TGTGCCAGCAGCAAATCCCGTGTTGGACTAGGGGAATATACGCAGTATTTT.

The chain combines TRBV5-5 with TRBJ1-2; no clear D. V lost 2 bases and J 4 bases, leaving 9 bases between the germline ends. This CDR3 has 13 residues. The germline gives CDR1 SGHKS, CDR2 YYEKEE (reference sequence). The CDR3 DNA sequence: TGTGCCAGCAGCTTTCAGCGGGGCTATGGCTACACCTTC. Translation: CASSFQRGYGYTF.

The rearrangement joins TRBV4-1 to TRBJ1-2, with TRBD1 matching 7 bases. This CDR3 comprises 15 residues. Germline V gene lookup returns CDR1 MGHRA and CDR2 YSYEKL. V lost 2 bases and J lost 4; bases outside the gene matches: 7. CDR3 coding DNA: TGCGCCAGCAGCCAATCCCCGGGACAGATCTATGGCTACACCTTC. It translates to CASSQSPGQIYGYTF.

This chain joins TRBV5-4 and TRBJ2-2, with 10 nucleotides matching TRBD1. After removal of 0 bases from V and 6 bases from J, the junction contained 5 bases not matched to a gene. This CDR3 is 16 amino acids long. Germline V gene sequence: CDR1 SGHNT, CDR2 YYREEE (reference sequence). CDR3 nucleotides: TGTGCCAGCAGCTTGGTCGGGACAGGGGCGTCCGGGGAGCTGTTTTTT. Its translation: CASSLVGTGASGELFF.

V gene TRBV2 combines with J gene TRBJ1-5, with TRBD1 identical over 8 bases. This CDR3 contains 15 residues. Trimming removed 4 bases from V and 10 bases from J; junction bases left unmatched: 12. CDR1 SNHLY and CDR2 FYNNEI come from the germline V gene. CDR3 in DNA: TGTGCCAGCAGTGGGGAGACAGGGGCCCCGCGACCCCAGCATTTT. It encodes CASSGETGAPRPQHF.

V usage is TRBV11-3 and J usage is TRBJ2-2; TRBD1 agrees at 9 bases. Germline lookup yields CDR1 SGHNT and CDR2 YENEEA. With V trimmed by 9 bases and J by 6 bases, 8 bases remained unmatched. The CDR3 consists of 14 residues. The CDR3 DNA follows: TGTGCCAGGGCCGGGACAGGGTCTTCCGGGGAGCTGTTTTTT. Translating gives CARAGTGSSGELFF.

The chain uses TRBV5-3 and TRBJ1-1; TRBD1 is a possible D gene (5 bases). TRBV5-3 is identified as an open reading frame with a role that is uncertain. This CDR3 is built from 14 residues. V was pared by 1 base and J by 1 base, with 8 bases between. The CDR3 loop reads CARSLRRGNTEAFF. Written as DNA, the CDR3 is TGTGCCAGAAGCTTGAGGAGGGGGAACACTGAAGCTTTCTTT.

The chain employs TRBV5-1 and TRBJ2-7; D is perhaps TRBD1 (6 bases). Trimming cost V 5 bases and J 7 bases, with 19 bases left between them. The CDR3 is 14 amino acids. The germline V gene has CDR1 SGHRS and CDR2 YFSETQ. Here the CDR3 DNA reads TGCGCCAGCAGTAATTATCTACAGGGAAGGGAGCAGTACTTC. Translating gives CASSNYLQGREQYF.

This clone has just a few counts. V gene TRBV4-1 combines with J gene TRBJ1-2; 11 positions match TRBD1. J was trimmed by 1 base and V by 3 bases; bases with no gene match: 4. CDR1 and CDR2 (germline): MGHRA, YSYEKL. CDR3 size: 16 residues. The CDR3: CASSHRGQGGNYGYTF. For the CDR3, the DNA is TGCGCCAGCAGCCATCGGGGACAGGGGGGTAACTATGGCTACACCTTC.

The sample holds a few counts of this clone. The chain joins TRBV5-4 to TRBJ2-5; D perhaps matches TRBD2 (5 bases). CDR1 is SGHNT and CDR2 is YYREEE in the germline V gene (reference sequence). The germline V and J ends were trimmed by 5 bases and 5 bases, with 13 bases remaining between them. The CDR3 consists of 13 residues. The DNA of the CDR3 is TGTGCCAGCAGTATCGGGGTTGTGGAGACCCAGTACTTC. It translates to CASSIGVVETQYF.

This sequence joins TRBV11-3 and TRBJ2-3; D may be TRBD1 (5 bases). V was shortened by 5 bases and J by 0 bases, with 9 bases between the two germline ends. The CDR3 is 14 residues long. Looked up from germline, CDR1 is SGHNT and CDR2 is YENEEA. The CDR3 nucleotides are TGTGCCAGCAGCCTGACAGTTAGCACAGATACGCAGTATTTT. It yields the protein CASSLTVSTDTQYF.

V usage is TRBV9 and J usage is TRBJ2-1; 12 bases are a match to TRBD2. The ends lost 3 bases at V and 2 bases at J; junction bases unmatched: 3. This CDR3 has 16 residues. CDR1 and CDR2 (germline): SGDLS, YYNGEE. The CDR3 region is CASSALAGGTYNEQFF. CDR3 bases: TGTGCCAGCAGCGCCCTAGCGGGGGGGACCTACAATGAGCAGTTCTTC.